The 19 T cell receptor beta chains given below trace back to one sample, sequenced in a study of CD8+ T cells in alopecia areata. Sequencing used cDNA as its template, made by extracting RNA and reverse transcribing it. The protocol was immunoSEQ multiplex PCR, while the TCRdb copy is restricted to in-frame clones and leaves out a portion. The sample lists 55,000 to 75,000 clones, approximately 43% occurring once. Here the sequenced sample was CD8+ T cells sorted from blood, taken at week 0. These receptor sequences come from a human donor with alopecia areata.

The chain joins TRBV4-1 to TRBJ2-1; TRBD2 matches 13 bases. J was trimmed by 0 bases and V by 4 bases; bases with no gene match: 3. The germline V gene has CDR1 MGHRA and CDR2 YSYEKL. The CDR3 contains 17 residues. The CDR3 DNA reads as TGCGCCAGCAGCCCAAGGACTAGCGGGAGCTCCTACAATGAGCAGTTCTTC. It translates to CASSPRTSGSSYNEQFF.

In its sample, this clone was seen once. The chain combines TRBV30 with TRBJ2-3; 7 bases map to TRBD1. J lost 3 bases, V lost 3 bases, and 9 bases had no gene match. This CDR3 is built from 15 residues. CDR1 and CDR2 (germline): GTSNPN, SVGIG (reference sequence). For the CDR3, the DNA is TGTGCCTGGAGCAAGGGGGCTACGGGGACAGATACGCAGTATTTT. Translation gives CAWSKGATGTDTQYF.

The rearrangement uses TRBV16 and TRBJ2-7; D unclear. Germline V gives CDR1 KGHSY, CDR2 FQNENV. This CDR3 comprises 12 residues. Between the trimmed V and J ends, which lost 3 bases and 7 bases, there was a span of 10 bases. CDR3 residues: CASSHSKREQYF. The CDR3 nucleotides read TGTGCCAGCAGCCACTCCAAGCGAGAGCAGTACTTC.

This clone has more than one count but fewer than ten. The chain employs TRBV19 and TRBJ2-1, with 11 bases matching TRBD2. V lost 3 bases to trimming and J lost 5 bases; unmatched junction nucleotides: 3. Germline CDR1 LNHDA, CDR2 SQIVND (reference sequence). The CDR3 consists of 15 residues. CDR3 sequence (DNA): TGTGCCAGTAGTATTCTAGCGGGGGGAAACAATGAGCAGTTCTTC. Its translation: CASSILAGGNNEQFF.

This clone was detected only a few times. The chain carries TRBV7-9 and TRBJ2-5, with 11 positions matching TRBD1. CDR1 and CDR2 (germline): SEHNR, FQNEAQ (reference sequence). The CDR3 length is 14 residues. J gave up 5 bases and V 8 bases, and 7 bases lay outside the gene matches. This CDR3 reads CASEDRGPFETQYF. The CDR3 DNA is TGTGCCAGCGAGGACAGGGGGCCGTTCGAGACCCAGTACTTC.

The chain couples TRBV25-1 to TRBJ2-1; D call uncertain. The CDR3 loop spans 16 amino acids. Germline values: CDR1 MGHDK, CDR2 SYGVNS. The V gene lost 2 bases and the J gene lost 8 bases, with 19 bases spanning the gap. Here the CDR3 DNA reads TGTGCCAGCAGTGAAAGGGCAACGGTACCTTTGGATGAGCAGTTCTTC. Residues: CASSERATVPLDEQFF.

The V and J genes are TRBV29-1 and TRBJ2-7, with D unresolved. This CDR3 is 12 amino acids long. Trimming removed 2 bases from V and 0 bases from J, with 5 bases in between. Looked up from germline, CDR1 is SQVTM and CDR2 is ANQGSEA. CDR3 sequence (DNA): TGCAGCGTTGAACAGAGCTCCTACGAGCAGTACTTC. It is translated as CSVEQSSYEQYF.

This chain connects TRBV2 to TRBJ2-1; D is ambiguous. Germline V gene sequence: CDR1 SNHLY, CDR2 FYNNEI. The CDR3 has 15 amino acids. Trimming took 3 bases from V and 0 from J, leaving 9 bases between them. The DNA of the CDR3 is TGTGCCAGCAGTGAGATGGAGATCTCCTACAATGAGCAGTTCTTC. This codes for CASSEMEISYNEQFF.

The chain joins TRBV29-1 to TRBJ2-7; 8 bases agree with TRBD1. The CDR3 length is 16 residues. With 6 bases clipped from V and 1 base from J, the junction kept 14 bases outside the gene matches. Germline V gene sequence: CDR1 SQVTM, CDR2 ANQGSEA. CDR3 nucleotide sequence: TGCAGCGTCCATACCACCCGGACAGGGATTTCCTACGAGCAGTACTTC. Its translation: CSVHTTRTGISYEQYF.

The rearrangement joins TRBV29-1 to TRBJ2-7, with D perhaps matching TRBD1 or TRBD2 (5 bases each). Looked up from germline, CDR1 is SQVTM and CDR2 is ANQGSEA. V gave up 7 bases and J gave up 1 base, with 11 bases separating them. The CDR3 length is 12 residues. CDR3 sequence reads: CSGRDGSYEQYF. The CDR3 DNA sequence: TGCAGCGGTCGGGACGGTTCCTACGAGCAGTACTTC.

Points on this clone: This is likely an artifact of a read error, given a far larger clone one base away. The chain carries TRBV7-6 and TRBJ2-7; 7 nucleotides line up with TRBD2. The germline V gene has CDR1 SGHVS and CDR2 FNYEAQ. This CDR3 is 13 amino acids long. J lost 7 bases, V lost 0 bases, and 3 bases had no gene match. CDR3 protein: CASSLATSNEQYF. The CDR3 DNA is TGTGCCAGCAGCTTAGCGACTAGCAATGAGCAGTACTTC.

This clone was seen at least ten times. The chain joins TRBV27 to TRBJ1-5; 7 nucleotides line up with TRBD1. The germline V gene has CDR1 MNHEY and CDR2 SMNVEV (reference sequence). J was trimmed by 7 bases and V by 6 bases; bases with no gene match: 9. The CDR3 consists of 14 residues. Here the CDR3 DNA reads TGTGCCAGCAGGGGACAGAGCACCTTACAGCCCCAGCATTTT. Protein: CASRGQSTLQPQHF.

With regard to this clone: Other DNA sequences in this specimen translate into the identical CDR3. The rearrangement uses TRBV29-1 and TRBJ1-1; no firm D call. Germline V lookup: CDR1 SQVTM, CDR2 ANQGSEA. Trimming took 4 bases from V and 1 from J, leaving 7 bases between them. The CDR3 totals 12 residues. CDR3 protein: CSVVGGNTEAFF. The CDR3 DNA sequence: TGCAGCGTTGTAGGCGGGAACACTGAAGCTTTCTTT.

This chain connects TRBV5-5 to TRBJ1-2; 7 bases match TRBD1. The CDR3 is 14 residues long. Per germline, CDR1 SGHKS and CDR2 YYEKEE (reference sequence). Germline trimming cut 0 bases from V and 8 bases from J; bases unmatched to any gene: 7. CDR3 sequence (DNA): TGTGCCAGCAGCTTGGAGGAGGGGGCGAGAGGCTACACCTTC. It translates to CASSLEEGARGYTF.

This clone was found a few times. CDR3 residues: CASKRGTDSKNIQYF. The CDR3 DNA sequence: TGTGCCAGCAAGAGAGGGACGGACTCCAAAAACATTCAGTACTTC. The chain joins TRBV2 to TRBJ2-4; D assignment may be TRBD1 or TRBD2 (5 bases each). V shed 7 bases and J shed 2 bases, with 15 bases lying between them. In germline, CDR1 is SNHLY, CDR2 FYNNEI. The CDR3 is made up of 15 amino acids. Full variable domain (missing parts from reference TRBV2 and TRBJ2-4): EPEVTQTPSHQVTQMGQEVILRCVPISNHLYFYWYRQILGQKVEFLVSFYNNEISEKSEIFDDQFSVERPDGSNFTLKIRSTKLEDSAMYFCASKRGTDSKNIQYFGAGTRLSVL.

This clone turned up a few times. This chain uses TRBV29-1 with TRBJ2-7; D may be TRBD1 (5 bases). The CDR3 extends over 14 amino acids. Trimming pared 7 bases from V and 2 bases from J, leaving 18 bases between. Germline CDR1 and CDR2: SQVTM and ANQGSEA. CDR3 sequence: CSALVPVGAYEQYF. CDR3 nucleotides: TGCAGCGCCCTGGTCCCAGTAGGGGCCTACGAGCAGTACTTC.

V usage is TRBV18 and J usage is TRBJ2-5; 7 bases align to TRBD1. Looked up from germline, CDR1 is KGHSH and CDR2 is LQKENI. The CDR3 is 14 amino acids. With V trimmed by 3 bases and J by 2 bases, 3 bases remained unmatched. The CDR3 protein is CASSPDRAQETQYF. CDR3 nucleotide sequence: TGTGCCAGCTCACCCGACAGGGCACAAGAGACCCAGTACTTC.

This clone appeared a few times. The rearrangement uses TRBV29-1 and TRBJ1-3; D uncertain. This CDR3 spans 15 amino acids. The germline gives CDR1 SQVTM, CDR2 ANQGSEA. Trimming stripped 3 bases from V and 4 bases from J, with 16 bases between. The CDR3 sequence is CSVETGARGGNTIYF. The CDR3 region has the DNA TGCAGCGTTGAGACGGGAGCGCGGGGAGGAAACACCATATATTTT. The entire variable domain, with the rest obtained from reference TRBV29-1 and TRBJ1-3, is as follows: SAVISQKPSRDICQRGTSLTIQCQVDSQVTMMFWYRQQPGQSLTLIATANQGSEATYESGFVIDKFPISRPNLTFSTLTVSNMSPEDSSIYLCSVETGARGGNTIYFGEGSWLTVV.

J is TRBJ1-2 and V is TRBV6-6; TRBD1 matches 9 bases. Trimming at V came to 8 bases and at J to 2 bases, leaving 9 bases not matched to a gene. The CDR3 has 15 amino acids. Per germline, CDR1 MNHNY and CDR2 SVGAGI (reference sequence). CDR3 bases: TGTGCCAGCGGGATGAGCGGGACAGGGAACTATGGCTACACCTTC. This codes for CASGMSGTGNYGYTF.